Described below is a single T cell receptor (beta chain) sequence and its context. Its target is unknown. This entry belongs to a study of T-cell memory formation after mild COVID-19. Study in general: Largely donor-specific TCR clusters were found. Study results and limitations: Pre-infection memory harbored some responding clones, suggesting cross-reactive memory joined. For contracting clones, CD4+ ones sat mainly in CM and EM, CD8+ in EMRA.

This CDR3 region has 18 residues. The ends lost 4 bases at V and 0 bases at J; junction bases unmatched: 14. CDR1 and CDR2 from the germline V gene are SGHRS and YFSETQ. The authors produced TCR alpha and TCR beta cDNA libraries with sample barcodes and UMIs by 5'RACE using constant-segment primers. MiXCR was run by TCRdb on the 5' RACE reads, yielding one entry per CDR3 protein. Altogether about 340,000 distinct CDR3 sequences are present, 10% to 15% being singletons, with the ten largest covering over 20%. The genes are TRBV5-1 and TRBJ1-1; the match to TRBD1 covers 8 bases. Sequenced input: PBMCs or a T cell subset sorted from them (not recorded which). The clonotype was recovered from a man in his late teens or twenties who had mild COVID-19 (a few samples of this study predate the infection). Cell type and time point are not known. The CDR3 spells CASSPRGRTGSMNTEAFF. For the CDR3, the DNA is TGCGCCAGCAGCCCCCGAGGCCGGACAGGGAGTATGAACACTGAAGCTTTCTTT.